The clone carrying this T cell receptor (beta chain) has a handful of counts. This entry is derived from a study of T-cell memory formation after mild COVID-19. TCRdb analysed the 5' RACE reads with MiXCR anew, one entry per CDR3 protein. The data show about 560,000 distinct CDR3 sequences, with roughly 17% seen just once and roughly 7.7% held by the top ten. Germline loops: CDR1 SGHTA, CDR2 FQGTGA. CDR3 size: 15 residues. J gave up 5 bases and V 6 bases, and 9 bases lay outside the gene matches. The TCR originated in an adult woman who had mild COVID-19 (a few samples of this study predate the infection). Cell type and time point are not known. Sequencing was done on a sample of PBMCs or a T cell subset sorted from them (not recorded which). The V and J genes are TRBV7-3 and TRBJ1-2; 10 bases match TRBD1. This chain's CDR3 is CASSQDRGWVYGYTF. DNA for the CDR3: TGTGCCAGCAGTCAGGACAGGGGGTGGGTGTATGGCTACACCTTC.